These 30 T cell receptor beta chains share one sample of origin, sequenced in a study of blood T cell repertoires in COVID-19. Clones were read by immunoSEQ multiplex PCR, and TCRdb kept only the in-frame ones, dropping some. Of 150,000 to 200,000 clones listed, 70% to 80% are singletons. What was sequenced was peripheral blood. The receptors derive from a woman aged 40 to 55 with COVID-19, enrolled during active disease.

The chain is built from TRBV5-8 and TRBJ2-1, with 8 bases aligning to TRBD2. Looked up from germline, CDR1 is SGHTS and CDR2 is YDEGEE. The junction had 9 bases not matched to a gene; V was cut back by 4 bases and J by 6 bases. The CDR3 consists of 15 residues. The CDR3 protein is CASSAGLADPNEQFF. In nucleotides, the CDR3 is TGTGCCAGCAGCGCCGGACTAGCCGACCCCAATGAGCAGTTCTTC.

This chain links TRBV5-1 with TRBJ1-3, with D possibly TRBD1 on 5 matching bases. V was pared by 4 bases and J by 8 bases, with 16 bases between. Germline V CDR1 and CDR2: SGHRS, YFSETQ. This CDR3 has 14 amino acids. The CDR3 loop reads CASSPGTPGDTIYF. CDR3 sequence (DNA): TGCGCCAGCAGCCCGGGGACTCCGGGTGACACCATATATTTT.

The CDR3 is CASTVQQDQPQHF. The CDR3 nucleotides read TGTGCCAGTACAGTTCAACAGGATCAGCCCCAGCATTTT. V gene TRBV19 combines with J gene TRBJ1-5; tentatively, D is TRBD1 (5 bases). The CDR3 has 13 amino acids. The germline CDR1 and CDR2 sequences are LNHDA and SQIVND (reference sequence). The V gene lost 7 bases and the J gene lost 5 bases, with 12 bases spanning the gap.

V usage is TRBV5-5 and J usage is TRBJ2-3; TRBD2 matches 8 bases. V lost 4 bases to trimming and J lost 6 bases; unmatched junction nucleotides: 7. The germline CDR1 and CDR2 sequences are SGHKS and YYEKEE (reference sequence). CDR3 length: 14 residues. CDR3 sequence: CASSRGLETDTQYF. DNA of the CDR3: TGTGCCAGCAGCAGGGGACTAGAGACCGATACGCAGTATTTT.

This chain joins TRBV7-9 and TRBJ2-6; D perhaps matches TRBD1 (5 bases). Germline lookup yields CDR1 SEHNR and CDR2 FQNEAQ (reference sequence). Trimming removed 5 bases at V and 0 bases at J, with 17 bases between. CDR3 length equals 18 residues. In DNA form, the CDR3 reads TGTGCCAGCAGCGCCCGACAGACCGCTTACTCTGGGGCCAACGTCCTGACTTTC. Translating it yields CASSARQTAYSGANVLTF.

The chain combines TRBV2 with TRBJ2-7; 7 bases fit TRBD1. The V segment lost 7 bases and the J segment 10 bases; nucleotides outside the gene matches: 7. Germline CDR1 SNHLY, CDR2 FYNNEI. The CDR3 is 11 amino acids. This chain's CDR3 is CASKGTALQYF. The CDR3 bases are TGTGCCAGCAAAGGGACAGCTCTACAGTACTTC.

J is TRBJ2-5 and V is TRBV5-8, with 9 bases lining up with TRBD2. CDR1 and CDR2 from the germline V gene are SGHTS and YDEGEE. The CDR3 contains 16 residues. V lost 1 base to trimming and J lost 5 bases; unmatched junction nucleotides: 9. The CDR3 bases are TGTGCCAGCAGCTTGTCAGGGGGGACTAGCTGGGAGACCCAGTACTTC. As protein: CASSLSGGTSWETQYF.

The chain's CDR3 is CASSSKGASLNSPLHF. The CDR3 DNA is TGTGCCAGCAGCTCCAAGGGGGCCTCCCTAAATTCACCCCTCCACTTT. V usage is TRBV11-1 and J usage is TRBJ1-6; 7 nucleotides match TRBD1. The V gene's germline CDR1 is SGHAT and CDR2 FQDESV (reference sequence). CDR3 size: 16 residues. V was pared by 4 bases and J by 7 bases, with 10 bases of the junction left unmatched.

The J gene is TRBJ1-6, the V gene TRBV28; D is possibly TRBD1 (5 bases). This CDR3 is built from 20 residues. Germline loops: CDR1 MDHEN, CDR2 SYDVKM. V was cut by 4 bases and J by 0 bases, with 22 bases left in between. The CDR3 loop reads CASSSSGGYRWSSYNSPLHF. CDR3 nucleotide sequence: TGTGCCAGCAGTTCCTCTGGAGGGTACAGGTGGAGCTCCTATAATTCACCCCTCCACTTT.

The chain has TRBV7-8 and TRBJ2-1; 8 bases fit TRBD2. V gave up 5 bases and J gave up 8 bases; unmatched junction bases: 11. From germline, CDR1 is SGHVS and CDR2 FQNEAQ. The CDR3 runs 15 residues. CDR3 in amino acids: CASSRGTSTLDEQFF. The DNA of the CDR3 is TGTGCCAGCAGCCGGGGGACTAGTACGCTCGATGAGCAGTTCTTC.

This clone was picked up one time. The chain couples TRBV6-2 or TRBV6-3 to TRBJ2-1; D is ambiguous. There are 14 residues in the CDR3. Germline lookup yields CDR1 MNHEY and CDR2 SVGEGT. V was shortened by 2 bases and J by 10 bases, with 15 bases between the two germline ends. The CDR3 spells CASSYRASMSEQFF. The DNA of the CDR3 is TGTGCCAGCAGTTACAGAGCTAGTATGAGCGAGCAGTTCTTC.

J is TRBJ2-7 and V is TRBV16; TRBD1 matches at 8 bases. CDR3 length: 17 residues. With 5 bases clipped from V and 3 bases from J, the junction kept 15 bases outside the gene matches. Germline lookup yields CDR1 KGHSY and CDR2 FQNENV. For the CDR3, the DNA is TGTGCCAGCAGCAAGAGGTGGGAGGACAGGGCGCTCTACGAGCAGTACTTC. This encodes CASSKRWEDRALYEQYF.

This chain uses TRBV5-1 with TRBJ2-7; 8 nucleotides line up with TRBD1. CDR1 and CDR2 (germline): SGHRS, YFSETQ. V was clipped by 6 bases and J by 2 bases; unmatched bases: 7. CDR3 size: 14 residues. The CDR3, as DNA: TGCGCCAGCATGCCGGGGACAGGTCCCTACGAGCAGTACTTC. This sequence encodes CASMPGTGPYEQYF.

Here the CDR3 DNA reads TGTGCCAGCAGCTTAGGTCTCACGGGGTATGACGAGCAGTACTTC. It translates to CASSLGLTGYDEQYF. V is TRBV11-2 and J is TRBJ2-7, with D perhaps matching TRBD2 (5 bases). CDR1 SGHAT and CDR2 FQNNGV come from the germline V gene. The CDR3 length is 15 residues. V was pared by 1 base and J by 5 bases, with 15 bases between. The full variable domain, in which reference TRBV11-2 and TRBJ2-7 provide the parts outside the CDR3, is EAGVAQSPRYKIIEKRQSVAFWCNPISGHATLYWYQQILGQGPKLLIQFQNNGVVDDSQLPKDRFSAERLKGVDSTLKIQPAKLEDSAVYLCASSLGLTGYDEQYFGPGTRLTVT.

J is TRBJ1-2 and V is TRBV27; 7 nucleotides line up with TRBD1. The CDR3 runs 13 residues. CDR1 MNHEY and CDR2 SMNVEV come from the germline V gene (reference sequence). Germline trimming cut 6 bases from V and 2 bases from J; bases unmatched to any gene: 3. DNA for the CDR3: TGTGCCAGCAGGTCGACAGGGAACTATGGCTACACCTTC. Its translation is CASRSTGNYGYTF.

The chain employs TRBV2 and TRBJ2-7; no firm D call. V was pared by 5 bases and J by 6 bases, with 5 bases between. This CDR3 has 10 amino acids. The V gene's germline CDR1 is SNHLY and CDR2 FYNNEI. The CDR3 reads CASSLVEQYF. The DNA of the CDR3 is TGTGCCAGCAGTCTTGTCGAGCAGTACTTC. The variable domain in full, with the rest retrieved from reference TRBV2 and TRBJ2-7, is EPEVTQTPSHQVTQMGQEVILRCVPISNHLYFYWYRQILGQKVEFLVSFYNNEISEKSEIFDDQFSVERPDGSNFTLKIRSTKLEDSAMYFCASSLVEQYFGPGTRLTVT.

J is TRBJ2-7 and V is TRBV5-1; D is perhaps TRBD1 (6 bases). The CDR3 runs 16 residues. Trimming pared 0 bases from V and 0 bases from J, leaving 13 bases between. Looked up from germline, CDR1 is SGHRS and CDR2 is YFSETQ. In nucleotides, the CDR3 is TGCGCCAGCAGCTTGGCTTTGGACAGTTTCTCCTACGAGCAGTACTTC. Its protein is CASSLALDSFSYEQYF.

The gene calls are TRBV14 and TRBJ2-1; the D gene is possibly TRBD1 (5 bases). From germline, CDR1 is SGHDN and CDR2 FVKESK. The CDR3 has 16 residues. Between the trimmed V and J ends, which lost 0 bases and 6 bases, there was a span of 15 bases. For the CDR3, the DNA is TGTGCCAGCAGCCAAGATTGGCAGGGCTTTAGCAATGAGCAGTTCTTC. It is translated as CASSQDWQGFSNEQFF.

This chain connects TRBV7-9 to TRBJ1-6; D uncertain. Trimming stripped 5 bases from V and 6 bases from J, with 11 bases between. Germline V lookup: CDR1 SEHNR, CDR2 FQNEAQ (reference sequence). CDR3 length equals 14 residues. In DNA, the CDR3 is TGTGCCAGCAGCCCGGTGGGGAGTAATTCACCCCTCCACTTT. Translation: CASSPVGSNSPLHF.

In its sample, this clone was seen once. The V gene is TRBV30, the J gene TRBJ1-3; 9 nucleotides match TRBD1. The germline V gene has CDR1 GTSNPN and CDR2 SVGIG (reference sequence). V shed 5 bases, J shed 7 bases, and the junction held 12 bases outside the gene matches. This CDR3 region has 15 residues. The CDR3 loop reads CAWRAGQGVGNTIYF. The CDR3 DNA reads as TGTGCCTGGCGCGCGGGACAGGGTGTTGGGAACACCATATATTTT.

This chain joins TRBV5-1 and TRBJ1-3; D unresolved. The CDR3 is 16 amino acids. Trimming took off 4 bases at V and 0 bases at J, with 14 bases between the two ends. Germline CDR1 and CDR2: SGHRS and YFSETQ. CDR3 residues: CASSPASGSSGNTIYF. CDR3 nucleotides: TGCGCCAGCAGCCCGGCTTCGGGGAGCTCTGGAAACACCATATATTTT.

This clone was counted once. J is TRBJ2-6 and V is TRBV27, with 8 bases matching TRBD1. Germline trimming cut 4 bases from V and 4 bases from J; bases unmatched to any gene: 15. The CDR3 runs 19 residues. Germline CDR1 is MNHEY and CDR2 is SMNVEV (reference sequence). The CDR3 protein is CASSSLTGVLLGGANVLTF. In DNA, the CDR3 is TGTGCCAGCAGTTCCTTGACAGGGGTATTGTTAGGGGGGGCCAACGTCCTGACTTTC.

The chain uses TRBV18 and TRBJ1-5, with a tentative D call TRBD1 (6 bases). CDR1 and CDR2 from the germline V gene are KGHSH and LQKENI. Between the trimmed V and J ends, which lost 6 bases and 2 bases, there was a span of 8 bases. The CDR3 runs to 13 residues. Written as DNA, the CDR3 is TGTGCCAGCTCGGGGGCCGGCAATCAGCCCCAGCATTTT. This codes for CASSGAGNQPQHF.

J is TRBJ2-7 and V is TRBV27; D gene ambiguous. The CDR3 extends over 12 amino acids. The germline V gene encodes CDR1 MNHEY and CDR2 SMNVEV (reference sequence). Trimming cost V 8 bases and J 4 bases, with 12 bases left between them. CDR3 residues: CASGLTEYEQYF. DNA for the CDR3: TGTGCCAGCGGGCTTACAGAGTACGAGCAGTACTTC.

This clone was observed a few times. This chain connects TRBV7-6 to TRBJ2-5, with a weak D call TRBD2 (7 bases). This CDR3 has 13 amino acids. Germline loops: CDR1 SGHVS, CDR2 FNYEAQ. The V end lost 4 bases, the J end lost 5 bases, and 11 bases lay between the germline ends. The CDR3 protein is CASSWGGPETQYF. The CDR3 nucleotides are TGTGCCAGCAGCTGGGGGGGGCCGGAGACCCAGTACTTC.

The genes are TRBV6-5 and TRBJ2-3, with 10 bases lining up with TRBD2. This CDR3 comprises 15 residues. Per the germline V gene, CDR1 is MNHEY and CDR2 is SVGAGI. Losses at the gene ends were 5 bases for V and 1 base for J; bases not matched to a gene: 3. The CDR3 DNA reads TGTGCCAGCAGTCGGCTAGCGGGGGGCACAGATACGCAGTATTTT. Protein product: CASSRLAGGTDTQYF.

This chain joins TRBV15 and TRBJ1-1, with D possibly matching TRBD1 (5 bases). CDR3 length equals 16 residues. Germline loops: CDR1 LNHNV, CDR2 YYDKDF (reference sequence). Trimming cost V 3 bases and J 5 bases, with 19 bases left between them. In nucleotides, the CDR3 is TGTGCCACCAGCAGCCTCTTGGACCTGGGGCGGACTGAAGCTTTCTTT. This translates into CATSSLLDLGRTEAFF.

The V gene is TRBV6-5, the J gene TRBJ1-1; D is undetermined. The germline V gene has CDR1 MNHEY and CDR2 SVGAGI. Deletions cut 0 bases from V and 3 bases from J, with 8 bases between. The CDR3 extends over 14 amino acids. CDR3 in DNA: TGTGCCAGCAGTTACTCAAGCTACTACACTGAAGCTTTCTTT. It yields the protein CASSYSSYYTEAFF.

This rearrangement joins TRBV4-1 to TRBJ2-5, with 10 bases matching TRBD1. The CDR3 length is 16 residues. The germline CDR1 and CDR2 sequences are MGHRA and YSYEKL. The V and J ends lost 1 base and 1 base, in that order; junction bases with no gene match: 3. The CDR3 reads CASSQVDRGLQETQYF. The CDR3 coding sequence is TGCGCCAGCAGCCAAGTAGACAGGGGGCTCCAAGAGACCCAGTACTTC.

CDR3 in amino acids: CSVEDREVLNTDTQYF. The DNA of the CDR3 is TGCAGCGTTGAAGATCGGGAGGTTCTAAACACAGATACGCAGTATTTT. This chain connects TRBV29-1 to TRBJ2-3; 7 bases are shared with TRBD2. The CDR3 consists of 16 residues. Losses at the gene ends were 0 bases for V and 2 bases for J; bases not matched to a gene: 8. Germline V CDR1 and CDR2: SQVTM, ANQGSEA.